This T cell receptor (beta chain) originates from a study of T-cell memory formation after mild COVID-19. Overall study: Clustering of TCRs was largely donor specific. Points from the study as a whole: Second-wave clones that peaked on day 37 lacked confirmed SARS-CoV-2 specificity. Those CD4+ clones that contracted were mainly in CM and EM (CD8+ ones in EMRA).

MiXCR, applied by TCRdb to the 5' RACE reads, yields one record per CDR3 protein. Of some 600,000 distinct CDR3 sequences listed, 17% are singletons. This clonotype has a handful of counts. Its antigen is currently unknown. V was clipped by 3 bases and J by 4 bases, with 16 bases between them. Germline V gives CDR1 GTSNPN, CDR2 SVGIG (reference sequence). There are 15 residues in the CDR3. The sequenced sample consisted of PBMCs or a T cell subset sorted from them (not recorded which). The source of this sequence is an adult woman who had mild COVID-19 (a few samples of this study predate the infection). Cell type and time point are not known. The rearrangement uses TRBV30 and TRBJ1-5; possibly TRBD1 for D (5 bases). The CDR3 DNA follows: TGTGCCTGGAGCGGTGGGGGGACCCCTAATCAGCCCCAGCATTTT. Translating it yields CAWSGGGTPNQPQHF.